This T cell receptor beta chain was found in a study of T cells in Graves' hyperthyroidism and ophthalmopathy. Using RNA transcripts as the source, TCR beta CDR3 regions were amplified. The primer set for the first-round RT-PCR of the TCR CDR3 was HTBI. TCRdb redid the calling of the multiplex PCR reads with MiXCR, one entry per CDR3 protein. The sample records a few hundred thousand distinct CDR3 sequences, 15% to 20% being singletons. This clonotype was found many times. Germline V gives CDR1 LGHDT, CDR2 YNNKEL (reference sequence). Trimming pared 1 base from V and 9 bases from J, leaving 14 bases between. The CDR3 runs to 14 residues.

The material sequenced was blood. The origin of this receptor is a woman between 25 and 40 years old with Graves' ophthalmopathy. The rearrangement links TRBV3-1 to TRBJ2-3; tentative D call: TRBD2 (6 bases). Written as DNA, the CDR3 is TGTGCCAGCAGCCAAGTAGGAGGGAAGGGGACGCAGTATTTT. It yields the protein CASSQVGGKGTQYF.